This entry describes one T cell receptor (beta chain). Its binding antigen is unknown. Relative to the germline gene, one junction end is altered; a read error may explain this. These data are taken from a study of molecular identifiers for immune sequencing clone quantification (dated by TCRdb to 2016 to 2019). Regarding the research as a whole: For a replicate experiment, the RNA from either approximately 20,000 or 100,000 naive CD8 T cells was divided into five aliquots, and four of those aliquots went on to sequencing. This methods study used CD8 T cells to benchmark TCR RNA copy counting and molecular-identifier clustering-based TCR repertoire sequencing (MIDCIRS).

The CDR3 holds 15 amino acids from the cysteine to the phenylalanine. The DNA shown is the 45-base CDR3, in frame from base 1. From a lookup of the germline V gene (reference sequence), CDR1 and CDR2 are DFQATT and SNEGSKA. Overall study outcomes, separate from this receptor: When barcode sub-clustering was left out, chimeric consensus sequences inflated TCR diversity, with chimeras reaching as high as 47%. In CMV-specific effector cells, clones with more than 20 RNA copies contained over 98% of molecules, whereas in naive cells such clones contained under 1% of molecules. The sizes of highly expanded clones could end up underestimated when identical TCR molecules share a barcode. Even against a background of one million naive CD8 T cells, spiked-in Jurkat TCR RNA amounting to a single cell's worth was reported to be detectable. The naive libraries included spiked-in Jurkat TCR RNA (about 11 copies' worth), and this RNA is not part of the donor repertoire. Modeling gave about three recovered TCR RNA copies per cell versus 8 to 10 by digital PCR, implying about 30% capture efficiency.

Libraries were made using PCR. The sequencer listed for this sample is NextSeq 500. Preparation of bulk TCR libraries followed a previously described approach, with the TCR primers listed in Table S5. The Qiagen AllPrep DNA/RNA kit was used to purify total RNA. Before analysis, reads from multiple sequencing runs of the same library were pooled. From the authors' description of their analysis: Reads were retained only if the reads had an exact TCR constant sequence, and the retained reads were trimmed to 150 nt and grouped according to their 12-nt molecular barcodes. Reads inside each barcode group were sub-clustered using a 15% Levenshtein threshold, and a quality-weighted consensus sequence was constructed for each RNA molecule. Non-functional sequences were filtered out, along with any lower-count sequence sitting one edit away from another sequence. Based on fitting two negative binomial distributions, any barcode sub-cluster with under 20% of the maximum read count was discarded. In TCRdb, the public reads were trimmed at Q25 with fastp and aligned with MiXCR, with productive beta chains retained. Every CDR3 protein is listed once, alongside the most common genes and DNA of its rows. It is TCRdb's table, rather than the study itself, that gives the V and J calls and clone size. The sample includes nearly 55,000 distinct CDR3 sequences, with more than 35% observed a single time. 3.5% to 4% of the sample belongs to the ten largest clones.

Libraries of naive CD8 T cells were built from around 20,000 to 1,000,000 sorted cells, with 10%, 30% or 50% of the purified RNA used. Naive CD8 T cells, defined as CD8+CD4-CCR7+CD45RA+, were FACS-sorted into RLT Plus buffer on a BD FACSAria II. Roughly ten TCR copies' worth of Jurkat RNA were spiked into roughly 20,000-1,000,000 naive CD8 T cell samples to test detection sensitivity. Enrichment of CD8 T cells was done with RosetteSep CD8+ T Cell Enrichment Cocktail plus Ficoll-Paque, and ACK red cell lysis came afterward. The sample taken for sequencing was naive CD8+ T cells from blood, with Jurkat cell RNA spiked in. In the paper's terms, the cell subset or site label means: FACS-sorted CD8+CD4-CCR7+CD45RA+ naive T cells. The rearrangement joined TRBV20-1 to TRBJ2-7, with the D gene tentatively TRBD1 or TRBD2, based on 6 matching bases in each. This clonotype was obtained from a human donor in good health. Some libraries in this study had Jurkat cell RNA spiked in. The CDR3 protein is CSTRSGEGGYYEQYF. The bases are TGCAGTACTAGATCCGGCGAGGGGGGCTACTACGAGCAGTACTTC.